Listed here are 23 T cell receptor beta chains from one sample, sequenced in a study of response to subunit inactivated influenza vaccine. TCRdb used MiXCR to reprocess the RT-PCR reads, holding one entry per CDR3 protein. Here the sample spans approximately 530,000 distinct CDR3 sequences, approximately 7.7% being singletons. Sample: PBMCs from blood, taken roughly 24 months after vaccination. These receptors were taken from a man aged 50 to 69 who received an inactivated influenza vaccine.

This clonotype was observed at least ten times. This chain joins TRBV28 and TRBJ1-5; a weak D match, TRBD1 (6 bases). This CDR3 has 15 residues. With 3 bases removed from V and 3 bases from J, the gap between germline ends came to 12 bases. Germline CDR1 MDHEN, CDR2 SYDVKM. CDR3 sequence: CASSLTGRTNQPQHF. CDR3 nucleotides: TGTGCCAGCAGTTTGACAGGCCGTACCAATCAGCCCCAGCATTTT.

The rearrangement uses TRBV5-1 and TRBJ1-1, with no clear D. The V end was cut by 0 bases, the J end by 3 bases, with 9 bases between. Germline V gives CDR1 SGHRS, CDR2 YFSETQ. The CDR3 covers 14 residues. This CDR3 is CASSLAGLDTEAFF. Here the CDR3 DNA reads TGCGCCAGCAGCTTGGCCGGGCTGGACACTGAAGCTTTCTTT.

This clonotype came up many times. This chain uses TRBV19 with TRBJ1-1; D is unresolved. The CDR3 loop spans 14 amino acids. From germline, CDR1 is LNHDA and CDR2 SQIVND (reference sequence). Between the trimmed V and J ends, which lost 3 bases and 0 bases, there was a span of 8 bases. This CDR3 is CASSISRMNTEAFF. In DNA form, the CDR3 reads TGTGCCAGTAGTATTTCCCGGATGAACACTGAAGCTTTCTTT.

The V gene is TRBV20-1, the J gene TRBJ2-2; 8 nucleotides align to TRBD1. V trimming: 1 base; J trimming: 2 bases; junction bases outside the gene matches: 6. The length of the CDR3 is 16 residues. Germline assignment: CDR1 DFQATT and CDR2 SNEGSKA (reference sequence). The CDR3 coding sequence is TGCAGTGCTAGAGCGGACAGGGTGGGAAACACCGGGGAGCTGTTTTTT. Encoded protein: CSARADRVGNTGELFF.

This clonotype was detected ten times or more. The chain is built from TRBV21-1 and TRBJ1-2. TRBV21-1 is described as a pseudogene. The CDR3 consists of 13 residues. The CDR3 nucleotides read TGTGCCAGCAGCAAATTCTATAACTATGGCTACACCTTC. This translates into CASSKFYNYGYTF.

This clonotype showed up just a few times. The chain uses TRBV30 and TRBJ1-6, with TRBD1 identical over 7 bases. This CDR3 contains 13 residues. The V and J ends lost 7 bases and 6 bases, in that order; junction bases with no gene match: 6. The germline V gene encodes CDR1 GTSNPN and CDR2 SVGIG (reference sequence). Written as DNA, the CDR3 is TGTGCCTATACGGGACAGAGTAATTCACCCCTCCACTTT. It encodes CAYTGQSNSPLHF. The full variable domain, completed using reference TRBV30 and TRBJ1-6, is SQTIHQWPATLVQPVGSPLSLECTVEGTSNPNLYWYRQAAGRGLQLLFYSVGIGQISSEVPQNLSASRPQDRQFILSSKKLLLSDSGFYLCAYTGQSNSPLHFGNGTRLTVT.

This clonotype showed up just a few times. This chain joins TRBV6-5 and TRBJ2-3; D gene unclear. Trimming left V 4 bases short and J 2 bases short, with 7 bases between. There are 13 residues in the CDR3. Germline V gene sequence: CDR1 MNHEY, CDR2 SVGAGI. The CDR3 loop is CASSWDPTDTQYF. CDR3 in DNA: TGTGCCAGCAGTTGGGATCCCACAGATACGCAGTATTTT.

This clonotype was seen more than once but under ten times. The gene calls are TRBV20-1 and TRBJ2-5; 9 bases are shared with TRBD2. The CDR3 has 17 amino acids. The V and J ends lost 5 bases and 2 bases, in that order; junction bases with no gene match: 15. Germline lookup yields CDR1 DFQATT and CDR2 SNEGSKA (reference sequence). CDR3 nucleotide sequence: TGCAGTGCTGACGGACTAAGCGGGGGGCCCCAGCAAGAGACCCAGTACTTC. Residues: CSADGLSGGPQQETQYF.

This clonotype showed up just a few times. The rearrangement links TRBV4-2 to TRBJ1-6, with a weak D call TRBD1 (5 bases). The CDR3 is made up of 15 amino acids. V was clipped by 0 bases and J by 6 bases, with 9 bases between them. CDR1 LGHNA and CDR2 YNFKEQ come from the germline V gene. In DNA, the CDR3 is TGTGCCAGCAGCCAAGATAGCAGGGTTAATTCACCCCTCCACTTT. Amino acid sequence: CASSQDSRVNSPLHF.

This clonotype was seen at least ten times. The chain combines TRBV15 with TRBJ1-1; D gene uncertain. The CDR3 sequence is 18 residues long. V was trimmed by 0 bases and J by 6 bases, leaving 23 bases between them. Looked up from germline, CDR1 is LNHNV and CDR2 is YYDKDF (reference sequence). CDR3 residues: CATSRDEVGIPGFAEAFF. CDR3 nucleotides: TGTGCCACCAGCAGAGATGAGGTCGGGATACCGGGTTTCGCTGAAGCTTTCTTT. The full variable domain, in which reference TRBV15 and TRBJ1-1 provide the parts outside the CDR3, is DAMVIQNPRYQVTQFGKPVTLSCSQTLNHNVMYWYQQKSSQAPKLLFHYYDKDFNNEADTPDNFQSRRPNTSFCFLDIRSPGLGDTAMYLCATSRDEVGIPGFAEAFFGQGTRLTVV.

This clonotype appeared a few times. The rearrangement joins TRBV7-3 to TRBJ2-3, with 9 bases aligning to TRBD2. With V trimmed by 5 bases and J by 0 bases, 6 bases remained unmatched. CDR3 length: 16 residues. CDR1 SGHTA and CDR2 FQGTGA come from the germline V gene. The CDR3 DNA is TGTGCCAGCAGCCCCGGGACTAGCTCTAGCACAGATACGCAGTATTTT. Translation gives CASSPGTSSSTDTQYF.

This clonotype was picked up a small number of times. The rearrangement links TRBV11-2 to TRBJ2-1; no reliable D call. Germline V gives CDR1 SGHAT, CDR2 FQNNGV. This CDR3 has 11 residues. V shed 5 bases and J shed 6 bases, with 5 bases lying between them. DNA of the CDR3: TGTGCCAGCAGCAATGTCAATGAGCAGTTCTTC. This translates into CASSNVNEQFF.

CDR3 sequence (DNA): TGTGCCAGCAGTGAAGAATCAGATCTCTACGAGCAGTACTTC. Its translation: CASSEESDLYEQYF. J is TRBJ2-7 and V is TRBV2; D remains unclear. This CDR3 spans 14 amino acids. CDR1 and CDR2 (germline): SNHLY, FYNNEI. The V end lost 1 base, the J end lost 3 bases, and 10 bases lay between the germline ends.

The chain recombines TRBV5-4 with TRBJ2-3, with 12 nucleotides matching TRBD2. Germline trimming cut 5 bases from V and 4 bases from J; bases unmatched to any gene: 5. CDR1 SGHNT and CDR2 YYREEE come from the germline V gene (reference sequence). The CDR3 is 15 residues long. CDR3 loop: CASRLTSGSADTQYF. As DNA, the CDR3 is TGTGCCAGCAGGCTGACTAGCGGGAGTGCAGATACGCAGTATTTT.

There are a few counts of this clonotype. V is TRBV20-1 and J is TRBJ2-7, with no clear D. CDR1 and CDR2 (germline): DFQATT, SNEGSKA (reference sequence). The CDR3 is made up of 14 amino acids. The V and J ends lost 0 bases and 1 base respectively, with 10 bases between them. Here the CDR3 reads CSARDAYKSYEQYF. The CDR3 DNA follows: TGCAGTGCTAGAGACGCCTACAAATCCTACGAGCAGTACTTC.

This clonotype was detected many times. V is TRBV4-3 and J is TRBJ2-7, with D hard to call. Trimming left V 2 bases short and J 6 bases short, with 11 bases between. CDR3 length: 13 amino acids. Germline V gene data show CDR1 as LGHNA and CDR2 as YSLEER. CDR3 amino acids: CASSQMGLGEQYF. The CDR3 DNA follows: TGCGCCAGCAGCCAAATGGGTTTAGGCGAGCAGTACTTC.

This chain's CDR3 is CASSEFAPPPKQGEQFF. The CDR3 DNA reads TGCGCCAGCAGTGAGTTTGCGCCGCCTCCCAAACAGGGTGAGCAGTTCTTC. This chain connects TRBV10-1 to TRBJ2-1; D perhaps matches TRBD1 (6 bases). V was clipped by 1 base and J by 9 bases, with 22 bases between them. From germline, CDR1 is WNHNN and CDR2 SYGVQD (reference sequence). CDR3 size: 17 residues.

This clonotype was counted between two and nine times. The chain couples TRBV6-2 or TRBV6-3 to TRBJ1-1; D perhaps matches TRBD1 (6 bases). The germline CDR1 and CDR2 sequences are MNHEY and SVGEGT. The CDR3 totals 15 residues. V was trimmed by 6 bases and J by 10 bases, leaving 24 bases between them. CDR3 coding DNA: TGTGCCAGCAGGGAACCCGGGACACAACTAAGCGGAGCTTTCTTT. Amino acid sequence: CASREPGTQLSGAFF.

Ten or more counts support this clonotype. This sequence joins TRBV9 and TRBJ2-7; 7 positions agree with TRBD2. The V segment lost 4 bases and the J segment 3 bases; nucleotides outside the gene matches: 7. CDR3 length equals 14 residues. Germline V gives CDR1 SGDLS, CDR2 YYNGEE. The chain's CDR3 is CASSHGKRGYEQYF. CDR3 nucleotide sequence: TGTGCCAGCAGCCATGGTAAGCGGGGCTACGAGCAGTACTTC.

This clonotype was picked up many times. The chain is built from TRBV5-1 and TRBJ2-7, with TRBD1 matching 7 bases. The CDR3 spans 14 residues. CDR1 and CDR2 from the germline V gene are SGHRS and YFSETQ. V lost 4 bases and J lost 2; bases outside the gene matches: 6. This CDR3 reads CASSPGTVAYEQYF. In DNA, the CDR3 is TGCGCCAGCAGCCCCGGGACAGTAGCCTACGAGCAGTACTTC.

Many counts were recorded for this clonotype. The J gene is TRBJ1-5, the V gene TRBV4-2; D not resolved. CDR1 is LGHNA, CDR2 YNFKEQ, per germline. The CDR3 is 12 residues long. V shed 1 base and J shed 6 bases, with 4 bases lying between them. In DNA form, the CDR3 reads TGTGCCAGCAGCCAAGGGGTTCAGCCCCAGCATTTT. It yields the protein CASSQGVQPQHF.

This clonotype was picked up a small number of times. This may be a read error, as it is one base from a much larger clone. The rearrangement uses TRBV5-1 and TRBJ2-2; TRBD1 is a possible D gene (5 bases). CDR1 and CDR2 from the germline V gene are SGHRS and YFSETQ. V was trimmed by 2 bases and J by 1 base, leaving 6 bases between them. The CDR3 has 14 amino acids. CDR3 residues: CASSFTGNTGELFF. The CDR3 DNA reads TGCGCCAGCAGCTTTACAGGGAACACCGGGGAGCTGTTTTTT.

This chain joins TRBV11-2 and TRBJ2-1; D perhaps matches TRBD1 (6 bases). V shed 5 bases and J shed 5 bases, with 7 bases lying between them. The CDR3 loop spans 12 amino acids. From germline, CDR1 is SGHAT and CDR2 FQNNGV. CDR3 protein: CASSAGDNEQFF. Here the CDR3 DNA reads TGTGCCAGCAGCGCAGGGGACAATGAGCAGTTCTTC.